These 18 T cell receptor beta chains came from one sample sequenced in a study of cytomegalovirus exposure and HLA in healthy donors. The PCR made use of 60 Vbeta and 13 Jbeta primers. Data came from immunoSEQ multiplex PCR; TCRdb stores just in-frame clones and leaves some out. Found here are about 200,000 clones, 75% to 85% of them singletons; the top ten hold over 5%. Specimen: PBMCs. These receptors originate from a woman in her forties or fifties in good health and CMV-seropositive.

The chain combines TRBV18 with TRBJ2-7; maybe TRBD2 (6 bases). The CDR3 spans 13 residues. Germline loops: CDR1 KGHSH, CDR2 LQKENI. Trimming stripped 6 bases from V and 5 bases from J, with 14 bases between. The DNA for the CDR3 is TGTGCCAGCTCGGTTGGGAGGTCCGACGAGCAGTACTTC. Translating it yields CASSVGRSDEQYF.

The chain uses TRBV10-3 and TRBJ1-1, with 10 bases fitting TRBD1. V gave up 6 bases and J gave up 1 base; unmatched junction bases: 8. This CDR3 is built from 16 residues. Germline CDR1 ENHRY, CDR2 SYGVKD. The chain's CDR3 is CAIRETGGNWNTEAFF. CDR3 in DNA: TGTGCCATCAGGGAGACAGGGGGCAATTGGAACACTGAAGCTTTCTTT.

The genes are TRBV7-9 and TRBJ2-3, with a tentative D call TRBD1 (6 bases). Per germline, CDR1 SEHNR and CDR2 FQNEAQ (reference sequence). Trimming cost V 5 bases and J 0 bases, with 9 bases left between them. The CDR3 runs 14 residues. The CDR3 protein is CASSPGQSTDTQYF. The DNA for the CDR3 is TGTGCCAGCAGCCCTGGACAGAGCACAGATACGCAGTATTTT.

V and J are TRBV5-1 and TRBJ2-1; 7 positions match TRBD2. Germline trimming cut 0 bases from V and 0 bases from J; bases unmatched to any gene: 6. The CDR3 is made up of 17 amino acids. Germline assignment: CDR1 SGHRS and CDR2 YFSETQ. CDR3 DNA sequence: TGCGCCAGCAGCTTGGCCTTGAGCGGGAACTCCTACAATGAGCAGTTCTTC. It codes for CASSLALSGNSYNEQFF.

The chain joins TRBV25-1 to TRBJ1-6; a weak D match, TRBD1 (5 bases). V was cut by 0 bases and J by 5 bases, with 5 bases left in between. This CDR3 contains 14 residues. CDR1 and CDR2 (germline): MGHDK, SYGVNS. This CDR3 reads CASSEYRDNSPLHF. The CDR3 DNA is TGTGCCAGCAGTGAATACAGGGATAATTCACCCCTCCACTTT.

For this clone: This sample includes further DNA sequences coding for the same CDR3. This chain links TRBV5-4 with TRBJ2-5; 8 bases line up with TRBD2. There are 16 residues in the CDR3. V was clipped by 0 bases and J by 2 bases; unmatched bases: 6. Germline V gives CDR1 SGHNT, CDR2 YYREEE (reference sequence). CDR3 residues: CASSLALAGGQETQYF. Here the CDR3 DNA reads TGTGCCAGCAGCTTGGCCTTGGCGGGGGGACAAGAGACCCAGTACTTC.

This chain connects TRBV18 to TRBJ1-1, with TRBD1 identical over 7 bases. The germline CDR1 and CDR2 sequences are KGHSH and LQKENI. The CDR3 runs to 13 residues. With V trimmed by 4 bases and J by 8 bases, 7 bases remained unmatched. CDR3 loop: CASSLAGTVEAFF. The CDR3 DNA reads TGTGCCAGCTCACTGGCCGGGACAGTCGAAGCTTTCTTT. Using reference TRBV18 and TRBJ1-1 for the parts outside the CDR3, the full variable domain is NAGVMQNPRHLVRRRGQEARLRCSPMKGHSHVYWYRQLPEEGLKFMVYLQKENIIDESGMPKERFSAEFPKEGPSILRIQQVVRGDSAAYFCASSLAGTVEAFFGQGTRLTVV.

The V and J genes are TRBV11-2 and TRBJ2-2, with D possibly matching TRBD2 (5 bases). Germline V gives CDR1 SGHAT, CDR2 FQNNGV. This CDR3 is built from 17 residues. V lost 0 bases to trimming and J lost 8 bases, with 19 bases between them. The CDR3 sequence: CASSLDKTRTGIGELFF. CDR3 sequence (DNA): TGTGCCAGCAGCTTAGACAAGACAAGAACGGGGATTGGGGAGCTGTTTTTT.

The chain links TRBV27 to TRBJ1-2; D may be TRBD1 (6 bases). This CDR3 spans 13 amino acids. Per the germline V gene, CDR1 is MNHEY and CDR2 is SMNVEV (reference sequence). The V gene lost 6 bases and the J gene lost 2 bases, with 10 bases spanning the gap. CDR3 coding DNA: TGTGCCAGCAGCTCAGACAGGAACTATGGCTACACCTTC. Translating gives CASSSDRNYGYTF.

The genes are TRBV2 and TRBJ1-5, with D unclear. Trimming pared 3 bases from V and 12 bases from J, leaving 9 bases between. The CDR3 consists of 11 residues. Per the germline V gene, CDR1 is SNHLY and CDR2 is FYNNEI. DNA of the CDR3: TGTGCCAGCAGTGACCGCGTTCTCCAGCATTTT. Amino acid sequence: CASSDRVLQHF.

V usage is TRBV6-4 and J usage is TRBJ2-2, with 9 bases aligning to TRBD2. This CDR3 region has 17 residues. With 3 bases clipped from V and 2 bases from J, the junction kept 7 bases outside the gene matches. Germline V CDR1 and CDR2: MRHNA, SNTAGT. The CDR3: CASSETSGVLNTGELFF. For the CDR3, the DNA is TGTGCCAGCAGTGAGACTAGCGGAGTACTCAACACCGGGGAGCTGTTTTTT.

The V call is TRBV2, the J call TRBJ1-1; no clear D gene. Trimming cost V 4 bases and J 4 bases, with 13 bases left between them. This CDR3 has 14 residues. Germline V CDR1 and CDR2: SNHLY, FYNNEI. The CDR3 DNA is TGTGCCAGCAGTGGTATGGGAGGGATCACTGAAGCTTTCTTT. Protein product: CASSGMGGITEAFF.

This sequence joins TRBV27 and TRBJ2-1, with a weak D call TRBD2 (7 bases). V shed 6 bases and J shed 6 bases, with 21 bases lying between them. The CDR3 covers 16 residues. CDR1 and CDR2 (germline): MNHEY, SMNVEV (reference sequence). The DNA for the CDR3 is TGTGCCAGCAGGAAAGGGGGGGGGCCTGGACTCAATGAGCAGTTCTTC. Residues: CASRKGGGPGLNEQFF.

This chain uses TRBV2 with TRBJ2-1; D is perhaps TRBD2 (5 bases). The V end was cut by 2 bases, the J end by 6 bases, with 11 bases between. CDR1 SNHLY and CDR2 FYNNEI come from the germline V gene. The length of the CDR3 is 14 residues. The CDR3 here is CASSERGSVNEQFF. The DNA for the CDR3 is TGTGCCAGCAGTGAACGTGGGAGCGTCAATGAGCAGTTCTTC. Using reference TRBV2 and TRBJ2-1 for the parts outside the CDR3, the full variable domain is EPEVTQTPSHQVTQMGQEVILRCVPISNHLYFYWYRQILGQKVEFLVSFYNNEISEKSEIFDDQFSVERPDGSNFTLKIRSTKLEDSAMYFCASSERGSVNEQFFGPGTRLTVL.

The chain combines TRBV20-1 with TRBJ2-7; D remains ambiguous. Trimming cost V 6 bases and J 4 bases, with 7 bases left between them. Germline assignment: CDR1 DFQATT and CDR2 SNEGSKA (reference sequence). CDR3 length equals 10 residues. The CDR3, as DNA: TGCAGTGCCTTAAAATACGAGCAGTACTTC. Translating gives CSALKYEQYF.

The rearrangement joins TRBV6-1 to TRBJ1-1; 11 bases match TRBD1. Germline V gene sequence: CDR1 MNHNS, CDR2 SASEGT. Trimming took 8 bases from V and 4 from J; bases not matched to a gene: 3. This CDR3 spans 13 amino acids. CDR3 nucleotide sequence: TGTGCCAGCCGGGGACAGGGGGTCACTGAAGCTTTCTTT. Protein product: CASRGQGVTEAFF.

The genes are TRBV5-1 and TRBJ2-7; D is undetermined. Germline V lookup: CDR1 SGHRS, CDR2 YFSETQ. The CDR3 contains 14 residues. Trimming left V 3 bases short and J 9 bases short, with 19 bases between. DNA of the CDR3: TGCGCCAGCAGCTCAGGCCCGACCACGACGAGGCAGTACTTC. This sequence encodes CASSSGPTTTRQYF.

V and J are TRBV18 and TRBJ2-3; TRBD2 aligns across 7 bases. From germline, CDR1 is KGHSH and CDR2 LQKENI. CDR3 length: 15 residues. V dropped 6 bases and J dropped 3; count of bases not matched to a gene: 9. CDR3 nucleotides: TGTGCCAGCTCCCTAGTAGGCGGGGGAACAGATACGCAGTATTTT. Translation: CASSLVGGGTDTQYF.